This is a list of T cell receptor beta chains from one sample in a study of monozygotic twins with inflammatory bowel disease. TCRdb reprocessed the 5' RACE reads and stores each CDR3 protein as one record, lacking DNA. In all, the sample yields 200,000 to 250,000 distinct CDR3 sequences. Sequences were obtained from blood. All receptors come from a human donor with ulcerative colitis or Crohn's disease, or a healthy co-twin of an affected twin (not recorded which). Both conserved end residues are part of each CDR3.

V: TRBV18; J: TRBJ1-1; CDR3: CASSPSAKETEAFF
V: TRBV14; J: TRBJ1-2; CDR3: CASSPTGFLDDGYTF
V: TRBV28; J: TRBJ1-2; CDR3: CASSVSGQGARGYTF
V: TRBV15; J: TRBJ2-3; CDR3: CATSRDGRGNTDTQYF
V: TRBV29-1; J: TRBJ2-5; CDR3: CSVDGKVRGETQYF
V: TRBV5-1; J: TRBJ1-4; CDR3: CASSLSGRGNEKLFF
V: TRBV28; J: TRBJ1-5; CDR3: CASRRQLSNQPQHF
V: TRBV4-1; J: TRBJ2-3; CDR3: CASSHGGGTTDTQYF
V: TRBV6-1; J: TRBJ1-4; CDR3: CASSEEGVGSAEKLFF
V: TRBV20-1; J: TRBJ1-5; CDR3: CSATPTGLEAQHF
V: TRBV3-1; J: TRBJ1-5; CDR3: CASSLTWGGDQPQHF
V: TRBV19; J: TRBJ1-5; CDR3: CASSAYREAQHF
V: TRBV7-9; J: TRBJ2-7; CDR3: CASSPQGAPSEQYF
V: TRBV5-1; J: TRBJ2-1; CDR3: CASSFGRLSSYNEQFF
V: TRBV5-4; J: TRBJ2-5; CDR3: CASSRGGQETQYF
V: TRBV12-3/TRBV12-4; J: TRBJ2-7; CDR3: CASSTGSYEQYF
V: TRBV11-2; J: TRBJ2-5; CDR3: CASSLSGEAGETQYF
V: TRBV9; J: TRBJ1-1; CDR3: CASSVFLGAEAFF
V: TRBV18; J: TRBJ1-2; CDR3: CASSPGSAGSYGYTF
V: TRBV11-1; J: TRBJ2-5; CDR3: CASSSSPTERGGLQETQYF
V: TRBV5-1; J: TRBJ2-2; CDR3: CASSLTGRGQGRTGELFF
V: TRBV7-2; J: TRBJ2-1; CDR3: CASSLVTGRTYNEQFF
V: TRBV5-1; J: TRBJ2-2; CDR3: CASSLGSQGGAGELFF
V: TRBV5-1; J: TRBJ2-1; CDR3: CASSLREANREQFF
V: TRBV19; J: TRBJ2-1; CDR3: CASSIDSYNEQFF
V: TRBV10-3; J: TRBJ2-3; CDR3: CAISERQGPGTDTQYF
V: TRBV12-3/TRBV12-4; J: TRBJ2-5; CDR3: CASSPGGLAGRETQYF
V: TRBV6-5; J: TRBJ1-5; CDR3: CASSYSWQSNQPQHF
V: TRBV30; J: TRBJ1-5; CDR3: CAWSQQPRRPPQHF